Listed here are 12 T cell receptor beta chains from one sample, sequenced in a study of CD8+ T cells in alopecia areata. As the sequencing template, cDNA was produced by extracting RNA and reverse transcribing it. TCRdb keeps only in-frame clones here, not all; method: immunoSEQ multiplex PCR. Of about 220,000 clones detected, 50% to 70% appear once; the ten largest clones hold around 1.4%. Treatment noted: oral pan-JAK inhibitor, 5-10 mg twice daily. Sequencing was performed on CD4+ T cells sorted from blood, taken at week 4, from a patient treated with tofacitinib. The receptor source for this set is a human donor with alopecia areata.

This chain connects TRBV7-8 to TRBJ2-3; tentative D call: TRBD2 (7 bases). V was cut by 1 base and J by 4 bases, with 12 bases left in between. The germline gives CDR1 SGHVS, CDR2 FQNEAQ. The CDR3 contains 15 residues. Written as DNA, the CDR3 is TGTGCCAGCAGCTTAGAGGGGGGGATGGCAGATACGCAGTATTTT. This translates into CASSLEGGMADTQYF.

The chain couples TRBV9 to TRBJ1-6; TRBD1 is a possible D gene (6 bases). The V gene lost 3 bases and the J gene lost 8 bases, with 15 bases spanning the gap. Germline values: CDR1 SGDLS, CDR2 YYNGEE. The CDR3 covers 15 residues. CDR3 loop: CASSGEETGYSPLHF. CDR3 DNA sequence: TGTGCCAGCAGCGGTGAAGAAACAGGGTATTCACCCCTCCACTTT.

The rearrangement uses TRBV29-1 and TRBJ2-5; 7 positions match TRBD1. There are 15 residues in the CDR3. CDR1 and CDR2 (germline): SQVTM, ANQGSEA. Trimming removed 1 base from V and 2 bases from J; junction bases left unmatched: 7. The CDR3 DNA sequence: TGCAGCGTTGAAGGCCCGACAGGGTTTCAAGAGACCCAGTACTTC. Translating it yields CSVEGPTGFQETQYF.

This clone appeared a few times. V and J are TRBV2 and TRBJ2-5; either TRBD1 or TRBD2 may supply D (5 bases each). The CDR3 runs 13 residues. Germline CDR1 SNHLY, CDR2 FYNNEI. The germline V and J ends were trimmed by 6 bases and 4 bases, with 12 bases remaining between them. This CDR3 is CASRGESGETQYF. In DNA form, the CDR3 reads TGTGCCAGCAGGGGGGAGAGCGGAGAGACCCAGTACTTC.

The chain couples TRBV7-2 to TRBJ2-5, with D maybe TRBD2 (5 bases). The germline V gene encodes CDR1 SGHTA and CDR2 FQGNSA. Trimming removed 1 base at V and 9 bases at J, with 6 bases between. The CDR3 loop spans 11 amino acids. CDR3 nucleotides: TGTGCCAGCAGCTTAGACGGGGCCCAGTACTTC. It encodes CASSLDGAQYF.

The CDR3 protein is CATSSRRGNSPLHF. In DNA form, the CDR3 reads TGTGCCACCAGCTCCCGACGGGGTAATTCACCCCTCCACTTT. V usage is TRBV15 and J usage is TRBJ1-6; D remains unclear. Between the trimmed V and J ends, which lost 5 bases and 6 bases, there was a span of 11 bases. This CDR3 region has 14 residues. From germline, CDR1 is LNHNV and CDR2 YYDKDF (reference sequence). Variable domain in full (rest from reference TRBV15 and TRBJ1-6): DAMVIQNPRYQVTQFGKPVTLSCSQTLNHNVMYWYQQKSSQAPKLLFHYYDKDFNNEADTPDNFQSRRPNTSFCFLDIRSPGLGDTAMYLCATSSRRGNSPLHFGNGTRLTVT.

This chain connects TRBV10-3 to TRBJ2-1, with D maybe TRBD2 (5 bases). The CDR3 has 13 residues. Trimming took 0 bases from V and 7 from J, leaving 7 bases between them. Looked up from germline, CDR1 is ENHRY and CDR2 is SYGVKD. As DNA, the CDR3 is TGTGCCATCAGTGAGTCCAGAGGGAATGAGCAGTTCTTC. Translation gives CAISESRGNEQFF.

This clone was recorded many times. The chain carries TRBV19 and TRBJ1-2, with D unclear. Germline V gives CDR1 LNHDA, CDR2 SQIVND (reference sequence). V was cut by 3 bases and J by 5 bases, with 13 bases left in between. CDR3 size: 14 residues. Here the CDR3 reads CASSIVGGIYGYTF. The CDR3 DNA reads TGTGCCAGTAGTATTGTGGGCGGAATTTATGGCTACACCTTC. The full variable domain, in which reference TRBV19 and TRBJ1-2 provide the parts outside the CDR3, is DGGITQSPKYLFRKEGQNVTLSCEQNLNHDAMYWYRQDPGQGLRLIYYSQIVNDFQKGDIAEGYSVSREKKESFPLTVTSAQKNPTAFYLCASSIVGGIYGYTFGSGTRLTVV.

V usage is TRBV6-4 and J usage is TRBJ2-1; 12 nucleotides line up with TRBD2. The CDR3 extends over 14 amino acids. Losses at the gene ends were 4 bases for V and 8 bases for J; bases not matched to a gene: 3. Per the germline V gene, CDR1 is MRHNA and CDR2 is SNTAGT. CDR3 amino acids: CASSASGGAHEQFF. CDR3 DNA: TGTGCCAGCAGTGCTAGCGGGGGGGCGCATGAGCAGTTCTTC.

This clone was recorded a few times. The rearrangement links TRBV29-1 to TRBJ2-5, with 7 bases that match TRBD1. The DNA end is a closer match to TRBJ2-7, so the J assignment may be wrong. The CDR3 is 13 amino acids. Looked up from germline, CDR1 is SQVTM and CDR2 is ANQGSEA. CDR3 sequence (DNA): TGCAGCGGGTCGACGGGACAGTACTACGAGCAGTACTTC. As protein: CSGSTGQYYEQYF.

Only a few counts were recorded for this clone. The rearrangement links TRBV20-1 to TRBJ1-1; D is ambiguous. Germline CDR1 is DFQATT and CDR2 is SNEGSKA (reference sequence). Trimming pared 3 bases from V and 5 bases from J, leaving 7 bases between. The CDR3 loop spans 11 amino acids. The CDR3 reads CSASRLTEAFF. CDR3 DNA: TGCAGTGCTAGTAGACTAACTGAAGCTTTCTTT.

This clone occurred a few times. This chain connects TRBV11-2 to TRBJ1-6; 9 bases are a match to TRBD1. This CDR3 comprises 15 residues. V lost 2 bases and J lost 10; bases outside the gene matches: 6. Per the germline V gene, CDR1 is SGHAT and CDR2 is FQNNGV. The CDR3 nucleotides read TGTGCCAGCAGCTTAACTGACAGGGGGATATCACCCCTCCACTTT. It encodes CASSLTDRGISPLHF.